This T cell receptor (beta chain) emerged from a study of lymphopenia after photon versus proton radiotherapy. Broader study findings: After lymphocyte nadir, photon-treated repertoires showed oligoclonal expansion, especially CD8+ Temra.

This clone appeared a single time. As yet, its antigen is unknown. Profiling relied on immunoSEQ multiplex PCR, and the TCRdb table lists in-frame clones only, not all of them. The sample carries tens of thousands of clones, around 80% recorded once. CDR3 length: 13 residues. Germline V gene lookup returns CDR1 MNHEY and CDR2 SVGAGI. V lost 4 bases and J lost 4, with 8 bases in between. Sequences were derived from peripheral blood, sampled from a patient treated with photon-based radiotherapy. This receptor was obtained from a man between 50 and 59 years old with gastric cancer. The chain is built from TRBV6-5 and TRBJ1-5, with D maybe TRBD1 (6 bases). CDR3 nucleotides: TGTGCCAGCAGTTTTACAGGGAATCAGCCCCAGCATTTT. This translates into CASSFTGNQPQHF.